Following are 26 T cell receptor beta chains from one sample sequenced in a study of T cells expressing NK-cell markers. TCRdb re-analyzed the 5' RACE reads; it lists each CDR3 protein once, without DNA. The sample has 350,000 to 400,000 distinct CDR3 sequences. The sample consisted of blood T cells: a sorted CD56 or NKG2C T cell subset, CD4+ or CD8+ T cells, or bulk PBMC T cells (not recorded which). These TCRs come from a woman between 50 and 59 years old in good health.

The J gene is TRBJ2-5, the V gene TRBV11-2; the D call of TRBD2 rests on TCRdb alone, since no DNA is present to check it. The CDR3 has 16 residues. Germline CDR1 reads SGHAT; CDR2 reads FQNNGV. This CDR3 is CASSPTSGRAQETQYF.

This chain joins TRBV5-1 and TRBJ1-6; TCRdb selects TRBD1, and the lack of DNA leaves this call unchecked. From germline, CDR1 is SGHRS and CDR2 YFSETQ. The CDR3 is made up of 16 amino acids. The CDR3 sequence is CASSLGKGQSSSPLHF.

The V gene is TRBV29-1, the J gene TRBJ2-5. This CDR3 has 13 residues. Germline V gene sequence: CDR1 SQVTM, CDR2 ANQGSEA. CDR3 residues: CSVDIGDRETQYF.

The chain carries TRBV5-1 and TRBJ1-5; the TRBD1 assignment by TCRdb is unverifiable without DNA. Germline-derived CDR1 and CDR2 are SGHRS and YFSETQ. This CDR3 comprises 14 residues. CDR3 residues: CASSPDSDNQPQHF.

The rearrangement joins TRBV24-1 to TRBJ2-3; as DNA is missing, the TRBD2 call by TCRdb cannot be tested. Per germline, CDR1 KGHDR and CDR2 SFDVKD. The CDR3 is 14 residues long. CDR3 amino acids: CATSDLVSVHTQYF.

The chain combines TRBV7-9 with TRBJ1-1. The CDR3 sequence is 11 residues long. Germline loops: CDR1 SEHNR, CDR2 FQNEAQ (reference sequence). This chain's CDR3 is CASSLQTEAFF.

This rearrangement joins TRBV20-1 to TRBJ2-1. The CDR3 is made up of 15 amino acids. Germline V gene sequence: CDR1 DFQATT, CDR2 SNEGSKA (reference sequence). The CDR3 is CSARDWGSPHNEQFF.

The CDR3 spells CASSLGRQGPNTEAFF. The V gene is TRBV7-9, the J gene TRBJ1-1; checking the TCRdb D call of TRBD1 is not possible without DNA. Germline V CDR1 and CDR2: SEHNR, FQNEAQ (reference sequence). The CDR3 is made up of 16 amino acids.

V and J are TRBV5-5 and TRBJ2-5; the D call of TRBD1 rests on TCRdb alone, since no DNA is present to check it. The germline gives CDR1 SGHKS, CDR2 YYEKEE (reference sequence). CDR3 length equals 14 residues. CDR3 sequence reads: CASNVDRGRETQYF.

The chain recombines TRBV4-2 with TRBJ1-6. This CDR3 is built from 15 residues. Per germline, CDR1 LGHNA and CDR2 YNFKEQ. The CDR3 loop reads CASSQTTSSGSPLHF.

This sequence joins TRBV29-1 and TRBJ2-1; TCRdb's D gene call, TRBD2, goes unchecked for lack of DNA. The CDR3 is 15 amino acids. The germline V gene has CDR1 SQVTM and CDR2 ANQGSEA. The CDR3 here is CSVEESGGAYNEQFF.

The CDR3 is CASRPGLQGPTDTQYF. The chain recombines TRBV7-6 with TRBJ2-3; the D gene TCRdb calls, TRBD1, cannot be checked with no DNA. This CDR3 region has 16 residues. Germline V gene sequence: CDR1 SGHVS, CDR2 FNYEAQ.

The rearrangement joins TRBV20-1 to TRBJ1-1. This CDR3 comprises 16 residues. Germline CDR1 is DFQATT and CDR2 is SNEGSKA (reference sequence). The CDR3 sequence: CSAKGQAVHMNTEAFF.

The chain recombines TRBV7-9 with TRBJ2-3; no DNA is available, so the TRBD1 call from TCRdb remains unchecked. Germline V lookup: CDR1 SEHNR, CDR2 FQNEAQ (reference sequence). The CDR3 totals 15 residues. The CDR3 region is CASSLHSGPQATQYF.

V gene TRBV20-1 combines with J gene TRBJ1-1; TCRdb returns TRBD1, unconfirmable since there is no DNA. The CDR3 extends over 16 amino acids. CDR1 and CDR2 (germline): DFQATT, SNEGSKA (reference sequence). The CDR3 loop is CSASKVTGGASTEAFF.

The rearrangement uses TRBV4-1 and TRBJ2-1. The CDR3 extends over 15 amino acids. The V gene's germline CDR1 is MGHRA and CDR2 YSYEKL. CDR3 sequence reads: CASSQSPSVGNEQFF.

The genes are TRBV27 and TRBJ1-2. CDR3 length: 15 amino acids. The V gene's germline CDR1 is MNHEY and CDR2 SMNVEV (reference sequence). CDR3 loop: CASSPRSDTTYGYTF.

The chain carries TRBV2 and TRBJ2-4; as DNA is missing, the TRBD1 call by TCRdb cannot be tested. CDR1 and CDR2 from the germline V gene are SNHLY and FYNNEI. The CDR3 runs to 13 residues. The CDR3: CASMSQGSNIQYF. Full variable domain (remainder filled in from reference TRBV2 and TRBJ2-4): EPEVTQTPSHQVTQMGQEVILRCVPISNHLYFYWYRQILGQKVEFLVSFYNNEISEKSEIFDDQFSVERPDGSNFTLKIRSTKLEDSAMYFCASMSQGSNIQYFGAGTRLSVL.

The chain employs TRBV6-4 and TRBJ2-2; TCRdb lists TRBD2, though no DNA is available to test this call. This CDR3 contains 16 residues. Germline-derived CDR1 and CDR2 are MRHNA and SNTAGT. The CDR3 sequence is CASSLQGLGSTGELFF.

V and J are TRBV7-9 and TRBJ1-3; as DNA is missing, the TRBD1 call by TCRdb cannot be tested. CDR1 is SEHNR and CDR2 is FQNEAQ in the germline V gene (reference sequence). CDR3 length: 15 amino acids. CDR3 residues: CASSLNRVYGNTIYF.

The rearrangement links TRBV20-1 to TRBJ2-1; lacking DNA, the TRBD2 call made by TCRdb goes unchecked. From germline, CDR1 is DFQATT and CDR2 SNEGSKA (reference sequence). This CDR3 has 14 amino acids. The CDR3 sequence is CSAGSGRAINEQFF.

V usage is TRBV25-1 and J usage is TRBJ1-2; there is no DNA to check the TCRdb D call of TRBD1. The length of the CDR3 is 14 residues. Per germline, CDR1 MGHDK and CDR2 SYGVNS. The CDR3 spells CASSGQGASGGYTF.

The chain couples TRBV12-3 or TRBV12-4 to TRBJ2-3; the D call from TCRdb, TRBD2, cannot be confirmed without DNA. CDR3 length: 15 amino acids. The CDR3 sequence: CASLIAGVGTDTQYF.

This rearrangement joins TRBV12-3 or TRBV12-4 to TRBJ2-3; TCRdb's D call of TRBD2 is untestable without DNA. There are 17 residues in the CDR3. CDR3 sequence reads: CASSFSPGLAGADTQYF.

The chain is built from TRBV20-1 and TRBJ2-1. Germline CDR1 is DFQATT and CDR2 is SNEGSKA (reference sequence). This CDR3 comprises 15 residues. CDR3 in amino acids: CSARVSRIFYNEQFF.

This chain uses TRBV12-3 or TRBV12-4 with TRBJ1-1. This CDR3 has 12 amino acids. The CDR3 loop is CASSPTYTEAFF.